A single sample gave rise to the 27 T cell receptor beta chains below, sequenced in a study of metastatic and nonmetastatic thyroid tumors. TCRdb recomputed clones from the PCR reads via MiXCR. This sample has around 27,000 clones, with around 14% found just once. No treatment of any kind had been given to any patient before thyroid surgery. Specimen: blood. These receptors came from a female donor with papillary thyroid cancer or a benign thyroid nodule (not recorded which). Some clones in this sample may be carry-over from other donors' samples.

This clone appeared a few times. The chain combines TRBV28 with TRBJ1-1; perhaps TRBD1 as D (5 bases). Trimming removed 4 bases at V and 5 bases at J, with 17 bases between. The CDR3 consists of 15 residues. Per the germline V gene, CDR1 is MDHEN and CDR2 is SYDVKM. CDR3 protein: CASSYAGTVGTEAFF. The CDR3 nucleotides read TGTGCCAGCAGTTACGCAGGGACGGTGGGAACTGAAGCTTTCTTT.

This clone is labeled as medium-sized. The gene calls are TRBV27 and TRBJ2-7; 7 bases are a match to TRBD1. The CDR3 covers 12 residues. V trimming: 7 bases; J trimming: 6 bases; junction bases outside the gene matches: 6. Germline lookup yields CDR1 MNHEY and CDR2 SMNVEV (reference sequence). The CDR3 reads CASMAGGREQYF. The CDR3 DNA reads as TGTGCCAGCATGGCAGGGGGACGCGAGCAGTACTTC.

This clone was recorded many times. A single base separates this from a much larger clone, so it may be a read error. The rearrangement joins TRBV6-2 or TRBV6-3 to TRBJ2-2, with D perhaps TRBD1 or TRBD2 (5 bases each). CDR1 is MNHEY, CDR2 SVGEGT, per germline. This CDR3 is built from 12 residues. Trimming left V 6 bases short and J 6 bases short, with 8 bases between. DNA for the CDR3: TGTGCCAGCAGCCAGGGACCCGGGGAGCTGTTTTTT. This encodes CASSQGPGELFF.

This clone was seen repeatedly, ten times or more. Germline is not matched at one junction end, which may reflect a read error. The rearrangement uses TRBV20-1 and TRBJ2-1; 13 bases agree with TRBD2. The CDR3 covers 12 residues. Germline CDR1 is DFQATT and CDR2 is SNEGSKA (reference sequence). The CDR3 DNA reads as TGCAGTGCACGGACTAGCGGGAGTCTTTGCGTCTTC. This sequence encodes CSARTSGSLCVF.

Ten or more counts support this clone. The chain's CDR3 is CASRSLVGGKINEQFF. CDR3 nucleotides: TGTGCCAGCAGATCCCTAGTGGGCGGGAAAATAAATGAGCAGTTCTTC. The chain links TRBV6-1 to TRBJ2-1; weak D call: TRBD2 (6 bases). CDR3 size: 16 residues. The V end lost 6 bases, the J end lost 7 bases, and 22 bases lay between the germline ends. Germline V lookup: CDR1 MNHNS, CDR2 SASEGT.

This clone was detected many times. The chain uses TRBV24-1 and TRBJ1-5; no clear D gene. The ends were cut back, 8 bases at V and 4 bases at J, with 14 bases in the middle. Germline V lookup: CDR1 KGHDR, CDR2 SFDVKD. This CDR3 comprises 14 residues. The CDR3, as DNA: TGTGCCACCATTCGTACCGGGCTGAATCAGCCCCAGCATTTT. Translation: CATIRTGLNQPQHF.

Note on this clone: The junction and the germline gene differ at one end; a read error may be behind it. This rearrangement joins TRBV6-2 or TRBV6-3 to TRBJ2-1; D call uncertain. CDR1 MNHEY and CDR2 SVGEGT come from the germline V gene. CDR3 length: 16 amino acids. In DNA form, the CDR3 reads TGTGCCAGCATTTTCGCCAGGTACCTCTCCTACGATGAGCAATTCTTC. It codes for CASIFARYLSYDEQFF.

This clone has just a few counts. The chain recombines TRBV6-2 or TRBV6-3 with TRBJ1-2; D ambiguous. V was clipped by 4 bases and J by 6 bases, with 9 bases between them. From germline, CDR1 is MNHEY and CDR2 SVGEGT. This CDR3 has 12 residues. CDR3 in amino acids: CASSLKGDGYTF. The DNA for the CDR3 is TGTGCCAGCAGTTTGAAGGGTGATGGCTACACCTTC.

The chain couples TRBV20-1 to TRBJ1-1; 10 bases are shared with TRBD1. Losses at the gene ends were 6 bases for V and 3 bases for J; bases not matched to a gene: 4. The CDR3 spans 13 residues. Germline loops: CDR1 DFQATT, CDR2 SNEGSKA (reference sequence). Here the CDR3 reads CSAKDRGDTEAFF. CDR3 nucleotide sequence: TGCAGTGCAAAGGACAGGGGGGACACTGAAGCTTTCTTT.

This clone was counted ten times or more. The rearrangement joins TRBV20-1 to TRBJ2-1; 10 nucleotides line up with TRBD2. V lost 3 bases, J lost 10 bases, and 6 bases stayed unmatched. CDR1 is DFQATT and CDR2 is SNEGSKA in the germline V gene (reference sequence). This CDR3 is built from 13 residues. The CDR3 here is CSASGLAAGEQFF. The CDR3 DNA follows: TGCAGTGCTAGCGGACTAGCGGCGGGGGAGCAGTTCTTC.

As concerns this clone: At one end, the junction sequence differs from germline, possibly due to a read error. The V gene is TRBV10-3, the J gene TRBJ2-7; D might be TRBD2 (6 bases). The CDR3 has 14 amino acids. Germline V gene lookup returns CDR1 ENHRY and CDR2 SYGVKD. The CDR3 loop is CAIIDGASVDEQYF. The CDR3 DNA is TGCGCCATCATCGACGGTGCTAGCGTCGACGAGCAGTACTTC.

This clone was seen ten or more times. The V call is TRBV5-6, the J call TRBJ2-3; D may match TRBD1 or TRBD2 (5 bases each). This CDR3 is built from 14 residues. The germline CDR1 and CDR2 sequences are SGHDT and YYEEEE. V lost 3 bases and J lost 1, with 9 bases in between. The CDR3 bases are TGTGCCAGCAGCTGGATGGGGGGCACAGATACGCAGTATTTT. Residues: CASSWMGGTDTQYF.

This clone was seen ten or more times. The chain couples TRBV9 to TRBJ2-5, with D unresolved. With 3 bases removed from V and 6 bases from J, the gap between germline ends came to 6 bases. The CDR3 length is 11 residues. Germline lookup yields CDR1 SGDLS and CDR2 YYNGEE. This CDR3 reads CASSDGQTQYF. The DNA for the CDR3 is TGTGCCAGCAGCGACGGACAGACCCAGTACTTC.

In its sample, this clone was seen many times. This chain links TRBV2 with TRBJ2-5; a possible D gene is TRBD2 (6 bases). V was clipped by 4 bases and J by 5 bases, with 17 bases between them. Germline V gene data show CDR1 as SNHLY and CDR2 as FYNNEI. The CDR3 contains 15 residues. CDR3 residues: CASSVLAIRGETQYF. Written as DNA, the CDR3 is TGTGCCAGCAGTGTCTTGGCTATCCGGGGGGAGACCCAGTACTTC.

Ten or more counts support this clone. The chain combines TRBV7-2 with TRBJ1-3; D possibly corresponds to TRBD1 (5 bases). V lost 3 bases, J lost 0 bases, and 9 bases lay in between. The CDR3 consists of 15 residues. From germline, CDR1 is SGHTA and CDR2 FQGNSA. The CDR3 bases are TGTGCCAGCAGCTTCGGACACATCTCTGGAAACACCATATATTTT. Protein: CASSFGHISGNTIYF.

This clone showed up many times. This chain joins TRBV6-1 and TRBJ2-3, with a possible D match to TRBD1 (5 bases). V lost 5 bases and J 5 bases, leaving 14 bases between the germline ends. The CDR3 runs 14 residues. Germline values: CDR1 MNHNS, CDR2 SASEGT. This CDR3 reads CASSNRLQGDTQYF. The CDR3 DNA reads TGTGCCAGCAGTAACAGGCTCCAGGGAGATACGCAGTATTTT.

In its sample, this clone was seen many times. The V gene is TRBV6-5, the J gene TRBJ2-2, with D possibly called TRBD1 or TRBD2 (5 bases each). The V and J ends lost 0 bases and 0 bases respectively, with 5 bases between them. Germline loops: CDR1 MNHEY, CDR2 SVGAGI. The CDR3 length is 15 residues. CDR3 DNA: TGTGCCAGCAGTTACTCGGGGGCGAACACCGGGGAGCTGTTTTTT. Residues: CASSYSGANTGELFF.

The V gene is TRBV28, the J gene TRBJ1-1, with D tentatively TRBD1 (6 bases). Germline-derived CDR1 and CDR2 are MDHEN and SYDVKM. Between the trimmed V and J ends, which lost 4 bases and 5 bases, there was a span of 17 bases. This CDR3 has 15 residues. DNA of the CDR3: TGTGCCAGCAGTTATAGGGGGGGCTCGGGGACTGAAGCTTTCTTT. Translation: CASSYRGGSGTEAFF.

This clone occurred a few times. The rearrangement joins TRBV7-2 to TRBJ2-5; possibly TRBD2 for D (6 bases). Trimming removed 1 base from V and 4 bases from J, with 13 bases in between. The germline V gene encodes CDR1 SGHTA and CDR2 FQGNSA. CDR3 size: 15 residues. The CDR3 loop reads CASSLVDGSTETQYF. DNA for the CDR3: TGTGCCAGCAGCTTAGTGGACGGGAGCACAGAGACCCAGTACTTC.

Many counts were recorded for this clone. This rearrangement joins TRBV19 to TRBJ2-7, with D uncertain. V lost 0 bases to trimming and J lost 3 bases, with 6 bases between them. There are 13 residues in the CDR3. Germline V gene lookup returns CDR1 LNHDA and CDR2 SQIVND (reference sequence). The CDR3 protein is CASSIELSYEQYF. The CDR3 DNA sequence: TGTGCCAGTAGTATAGAACTCAGCTACGAGCAGTACTTC.

This chain joins TRBV12-3 or TRBV12-4 and TRBJ1-1; D may be TRBD1 (5 bases). The V end was cut by 5 bases, the J end by 0 bases, with 16 bases between. This CDR3 has 16 amino acids. The CDR3 DNA reads TGTGCCAGCAGTCCGCCACAGGCCCTAATGAACACTGAAGCTTTCTTT. Translating it yields CASSPPQALMNTEAFF.

In its sample, this clone was seen many times. In DNA form, the CDR3 reads TGTGCCAGCAGGAGGACAGGGTATGGCTACACCTTC. This sequence encodes CASRRTGYGYTF. The rearrangement joins TRBV2 to TRBJ1-2; TRBD1 agrees at 8 bases. CDR1 is SNHLY and CDR2 is FYNNEI in the germline V gene. The CDR3 sequence is 12 residues long. V dropped 6 bases and J dropped 5; count of bases not matched to a gene: 2.

This clone appeared a few times. A much bigger clone sits one base away, suggesting this may be a read error. CDR3 sequence: CARSGTSVGEPFF. The CDR3 nucleotides are TGTGCCCGGAGTGGTACCTCAGTCGGGGAGCCGTTTTTT. J is TRBJ2-2 and V is TRBV30; perhaps TRBD2 as D (5 bases). The V gene's germline CDR1 is GTSNPN and CDR2 SVGIG (reference sequence). The length of the CDR3 is 13 residues.

This clone was detected only a few times. The CDR3 DNA sequence: TGTGCCAGCAGTCAGCCAAAGTGTGGCTCGACTGAAGCTTTCTTT. Protein product: CASSQPKCGSTEAFF. J is TRBJ1-1 and V is TRBV6-1, with unresolved D. V lost 5 bases and J lost 5, with 18 bases in between. The CDR3 is 15 residues long. Germline values: CDR1 MNHNS, CDR2 SASEGT.

This clone was found many times. This chain connects TRBV7-2 to TRBJ1-5, with no clear D. V lost 5 bases and J lost 0, with 2 bases in between. The CDR3 consists of 12 residues. The germline CDR1 and CDR2 sequences are SGHTA and FQGNSA. In DNA, the CDR3 is TGTGCCAGCAGCCTTAGCAATCAGCCCCAGCATTTT. Translating gives CASSLSNQPQHF. The variable domain in full, completed from reference TRBV7-2 and TRBJ1-5, reads GAGVSQSPSNKVTEKGKDVELRCDPISGHTALYWYRQSLGQGLEFLIYFQGNSAPDKSGLPSDRFSAERTGGSVSTLTIQRTQQEDSAVYLCASSLSNQPQHFGDGTRLSIL.

Ten or more counts support this clone. The rearrangement links TRBV6-1 to TRBJ1-5, with a tentative D call TRBD1 (5 bases). Trimming took 6 bases from V and 7 from J, leaving 16 bases between them. The CDR3 extends over 14 amino acids. Germline assignment: CDR1 MNHNS and CDR2 SASEGT. This CDR3 is CASRRGTLAQPQHF. The CDR3 coding sequence is TGTGCCAGCAGGAGAGGGACGCTGGCCCAGCCCCAGCATTTT.

This clone was counted at least ten times. The chain combines TRBV2 with TRBJ1-3; 10 bases line up with TRBD1. CDR1 SNHLY and CDR2 FYNNEI come from the germline V gene. V lost 7 bases and J lost 1; bases outside the gene matches: 4. CDR3 length: 15 residues. The CDR3 bases are TGTGCCAGCAAGGGGACAGGGGTGTCTGGAAACACCATATATTTT. Residues: CASKGTGVSGNTIYF.